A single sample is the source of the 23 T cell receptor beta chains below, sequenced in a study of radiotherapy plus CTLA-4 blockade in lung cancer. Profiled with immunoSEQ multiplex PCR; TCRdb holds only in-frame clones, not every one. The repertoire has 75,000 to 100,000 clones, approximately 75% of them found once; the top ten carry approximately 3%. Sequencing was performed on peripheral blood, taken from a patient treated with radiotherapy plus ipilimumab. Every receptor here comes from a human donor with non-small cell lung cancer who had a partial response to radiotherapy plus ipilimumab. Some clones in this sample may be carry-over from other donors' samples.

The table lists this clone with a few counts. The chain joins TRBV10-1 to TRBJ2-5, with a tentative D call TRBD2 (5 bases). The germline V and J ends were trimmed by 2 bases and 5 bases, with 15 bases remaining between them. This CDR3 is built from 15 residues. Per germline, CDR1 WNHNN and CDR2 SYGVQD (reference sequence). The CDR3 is CASSESGLGRETQYF. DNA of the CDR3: TGCGCCAGCAGTGAGAGTGGACTCGGAAGGGAGACCCAGTACTTC.

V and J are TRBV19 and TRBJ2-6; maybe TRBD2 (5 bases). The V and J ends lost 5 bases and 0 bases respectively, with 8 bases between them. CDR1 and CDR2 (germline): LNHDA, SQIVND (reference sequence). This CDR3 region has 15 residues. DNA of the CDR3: TGTGCCAGTAGTGCGGGCTACTCTGGGGCCAACGTCCTGACTTTC. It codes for CASSAGYSGANVLTF.

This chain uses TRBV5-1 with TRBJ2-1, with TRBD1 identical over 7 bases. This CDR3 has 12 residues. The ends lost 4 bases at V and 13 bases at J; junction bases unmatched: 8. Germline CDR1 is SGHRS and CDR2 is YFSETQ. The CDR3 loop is CASSIDRADQFF. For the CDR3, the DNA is TGCGCCAGCAGCATCGACAGGGCGGATCAGTTCTTC. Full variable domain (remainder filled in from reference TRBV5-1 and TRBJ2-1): KAGVTQTPRYLIKTRGQQVTLSCSPISGHRSVSWYQQTPGQGLQFLFEYFSETQRNKGNFPGRFSGRQFSNSRSEMNVSTLELGDSALYLCASSIDRADQFFGPGTRLTVL.

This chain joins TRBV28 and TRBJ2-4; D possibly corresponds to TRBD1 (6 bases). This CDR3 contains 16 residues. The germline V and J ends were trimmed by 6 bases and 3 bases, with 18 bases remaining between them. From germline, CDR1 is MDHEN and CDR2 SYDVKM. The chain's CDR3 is CASRYTGSKNKNIQYF. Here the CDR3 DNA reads TGTGCCAGCAGGTACACAGGGTCAAAGAACAAAAACATTCAGTACTTC.

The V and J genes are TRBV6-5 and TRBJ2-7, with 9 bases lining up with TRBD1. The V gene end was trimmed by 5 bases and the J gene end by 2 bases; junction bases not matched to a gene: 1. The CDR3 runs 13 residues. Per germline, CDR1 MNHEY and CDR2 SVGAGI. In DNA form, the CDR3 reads TGTGCCAGCAGTGGACAGGGGACCTACGAGCAGTACTTC. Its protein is CASSGQGTYEQYF.

The CDR3 is CASSLAGGMGNIQYF. The CDR3 DNA reads TGCGCCAGCAGCTTGGCAGGGGGCATGGGAAACATTCAGTACTTC. The chain employs TRBV5-1 and TRBJ2-4; TRBD1 matches 8 bases. Losses at the gene ends were 0 bases for V and 6 bases for J; bases not matched to a gene: 5. The length of the CDR3 is 15 residues. The germline gives CDR1 SGHRS, CDR2 YFSETQ.

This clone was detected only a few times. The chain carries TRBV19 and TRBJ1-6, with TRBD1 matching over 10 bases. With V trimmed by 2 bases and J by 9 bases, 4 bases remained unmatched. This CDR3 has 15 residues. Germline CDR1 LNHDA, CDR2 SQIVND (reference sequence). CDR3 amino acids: CASSISGQGGSPLHF. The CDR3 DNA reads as TGTGCCAGTAGTATATCAGGACAGGGGGGTTCACCCCTCCACTTT.

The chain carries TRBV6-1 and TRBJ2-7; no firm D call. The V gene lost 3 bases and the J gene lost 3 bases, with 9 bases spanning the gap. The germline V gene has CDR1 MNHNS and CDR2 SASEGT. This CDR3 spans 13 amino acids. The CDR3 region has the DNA TGTGCCAGCAGTGAGGTCGGTTACTACGAGCAGTACTTC. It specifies CASSEVGYYEQYF.

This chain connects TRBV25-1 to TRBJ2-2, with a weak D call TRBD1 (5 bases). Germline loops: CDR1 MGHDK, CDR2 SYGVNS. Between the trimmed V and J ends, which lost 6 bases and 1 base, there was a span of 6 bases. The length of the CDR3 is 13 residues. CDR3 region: CASRGQNTGELFF. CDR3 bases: TGTGCCAGCAGAGGACAGAACACCGGGGAGCTGTTTTTT.

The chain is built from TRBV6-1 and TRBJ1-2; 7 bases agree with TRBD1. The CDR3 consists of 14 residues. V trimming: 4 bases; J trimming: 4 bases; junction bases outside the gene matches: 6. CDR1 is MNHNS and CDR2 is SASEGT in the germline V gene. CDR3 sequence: CASSGGAGGYGYTF. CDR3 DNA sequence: TGTGCCAGCAGTGGGGGGGCAGGGGGCTATGGCTACACCTTC.

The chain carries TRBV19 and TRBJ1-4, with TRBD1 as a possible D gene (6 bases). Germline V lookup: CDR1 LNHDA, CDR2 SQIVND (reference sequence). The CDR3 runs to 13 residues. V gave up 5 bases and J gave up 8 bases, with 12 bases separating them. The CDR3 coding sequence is TGTGCCAGTAGTGTGGACAGAAGCGAAAAACTGTTTTTT. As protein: CASSVDRSEKLFF. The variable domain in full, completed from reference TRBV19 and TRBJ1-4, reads DGGITQSPKYLFRKEGQNVTLSCEQNLNHDAMYWYRQDPGQGLRLIYYSQIVNDFQKGDIAEGYSVSREKKESFPLTVTSAQKNPTAFYLCASSVDRSEKLFFGSGTQLSVL.

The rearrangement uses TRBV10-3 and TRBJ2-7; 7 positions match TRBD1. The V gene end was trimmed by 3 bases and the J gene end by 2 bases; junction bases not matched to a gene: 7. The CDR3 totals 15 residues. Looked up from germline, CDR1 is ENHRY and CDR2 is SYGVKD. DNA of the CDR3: TGTGCCATCAGTGATTCCCGGGACAGAACCTACGAGCAGTACTTC. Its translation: CAISDSRDRTYEQYF.

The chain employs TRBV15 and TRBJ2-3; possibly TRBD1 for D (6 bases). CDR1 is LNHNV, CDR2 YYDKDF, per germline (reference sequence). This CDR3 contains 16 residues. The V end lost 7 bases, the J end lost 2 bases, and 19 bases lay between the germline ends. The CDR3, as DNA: TGTGCCACCACCCCCCTCCCAGGGACAATCACAGATACGCAGTATTTT. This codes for CATTPLPGTITDTQYF.

This CDR3 reads CASSPLTGELFF. CDR3 coding DNA: TGTGCCAGCAGCCCTCTCACCGGGGAGCTGTTTTTT. The V and J genes are TRBV6-1 and TRBJ2-2; D gene unclear. The CDR3 length is 12 residues. Germline CDR1 MNHNS, CDR2 SASEGT. With 6 bases removed from V and 4 bases from J, the gap between germline ends came to 6 bases.

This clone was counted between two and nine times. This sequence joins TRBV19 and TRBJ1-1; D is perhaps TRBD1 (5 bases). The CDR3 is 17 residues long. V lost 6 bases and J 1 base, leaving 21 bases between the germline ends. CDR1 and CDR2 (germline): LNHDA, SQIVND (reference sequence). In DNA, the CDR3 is TGTGCCAGTAGCATGGCAAGATGGGGCAGGGCGAACACTGAAGCTTTCTTT. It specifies CASSMARWGRANTEAFF.

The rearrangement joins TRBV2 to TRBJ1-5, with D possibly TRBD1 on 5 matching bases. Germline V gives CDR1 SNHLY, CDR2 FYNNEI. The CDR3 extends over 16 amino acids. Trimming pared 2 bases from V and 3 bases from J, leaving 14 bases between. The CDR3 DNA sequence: TGTGCCAGCAGTGAAAACAGGAAGGGTCACAATCAGCCCCAGCATTTT. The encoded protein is CASSENRKGHNQPQHF.

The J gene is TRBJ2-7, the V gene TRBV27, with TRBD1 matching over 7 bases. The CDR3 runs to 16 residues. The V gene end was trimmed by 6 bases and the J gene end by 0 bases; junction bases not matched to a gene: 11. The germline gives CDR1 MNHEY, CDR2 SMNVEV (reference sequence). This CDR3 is CASSLTTGFRSYEQYF. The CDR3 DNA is TGTGCCAGCAGCTTAACGACAGGGTTCCGCTCCTACGAGCAGTACTTC.

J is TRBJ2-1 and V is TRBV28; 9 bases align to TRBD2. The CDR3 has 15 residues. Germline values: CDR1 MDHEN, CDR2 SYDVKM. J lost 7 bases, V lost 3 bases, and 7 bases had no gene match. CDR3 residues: CASSLAGGPKNEQFF. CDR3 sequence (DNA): TGTGCCAGCAGTTTGGCGGGAGGGCCTAAGAATGAGCAGTTCTTC.

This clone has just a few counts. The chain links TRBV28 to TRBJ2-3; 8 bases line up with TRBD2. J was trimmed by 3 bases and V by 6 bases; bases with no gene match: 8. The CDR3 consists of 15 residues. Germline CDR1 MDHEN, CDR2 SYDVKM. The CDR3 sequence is CASSPSGSVTDTQYF. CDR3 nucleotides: TGTGCCAGCAGCCCCAGCGGGAGTGTGACAGATACGCAGTATTTT. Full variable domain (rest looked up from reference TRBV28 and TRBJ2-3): DVKVTQSSRYLVKRTGEKVFLECVQDMDHENMFWYRQDPGLGLRLIYFSYDVKMKEKGDIPEGYSVSREKKERFSLILESASTNQTSMYLCASSPSGSVTDTQYFGPGTRLTVL.

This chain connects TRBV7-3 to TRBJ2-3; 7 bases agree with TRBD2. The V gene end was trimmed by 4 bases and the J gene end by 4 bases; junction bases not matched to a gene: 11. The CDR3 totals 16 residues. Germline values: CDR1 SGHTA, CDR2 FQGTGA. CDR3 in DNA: TGTGCCAGCAGCTCCGAAAACCGGGGGGTGGCAGATACGCAGTATTTT. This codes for CASSSENRGVADTQYF.

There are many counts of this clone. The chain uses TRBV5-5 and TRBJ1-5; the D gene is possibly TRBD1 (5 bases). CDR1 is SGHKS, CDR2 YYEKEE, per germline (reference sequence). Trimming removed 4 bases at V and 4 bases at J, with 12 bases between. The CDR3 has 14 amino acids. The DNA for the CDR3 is TGTGCCAGCAGCCGCAGGGTAGGGAATCAGCCCCAGCATTTT. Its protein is CASSRRVGNQPQHF.

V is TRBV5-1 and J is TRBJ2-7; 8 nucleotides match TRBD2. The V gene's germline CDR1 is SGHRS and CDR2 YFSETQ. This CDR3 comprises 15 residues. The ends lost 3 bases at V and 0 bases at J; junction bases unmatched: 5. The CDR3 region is CASSWDAGGSYEQYF. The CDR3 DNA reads TGCGCCAGCAGCTGGGATGCGGGGGGCTCCTACGAGCAGTACTTC. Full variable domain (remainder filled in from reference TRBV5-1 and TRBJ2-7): KAGVTQTPRYLIKTRGQQVTLSCSPISGHRSVSWYQQTPGQGLQFLFEYFSETQRNKGNFPGRFSGRQFSNSRSEMNVSTLELGDSALYLCASSWDAGGSYEQYFGPGTRLTVT.

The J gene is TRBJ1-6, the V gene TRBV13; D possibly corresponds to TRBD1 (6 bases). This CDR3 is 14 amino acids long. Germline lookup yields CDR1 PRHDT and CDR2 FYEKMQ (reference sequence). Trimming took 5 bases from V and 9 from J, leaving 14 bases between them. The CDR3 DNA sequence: TGTGCCAGCAGCCTCAGGGGATTTGGTTCACCCCTCCACTTT. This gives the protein CASSLRGFGSPLHF.